These 20 T cell receptor beta chains originate from one sample sequenced in a study of response to subunit inactivated influenza vaccine. TCRdb reanalysed the RT-PCR reads using MiXCR and keeps one entry per CDR3 protein. The sample consists of just under 550,000 distinct CDR3 sequences, roughly a quarter of them appearing once. The sample also formed part of further work on T cells expressing NK-cell markers. That study reports: UMIs accompanied the 5'RACE template switching by which TCR beta cDNA was made.

Sequences were derived from CD4+ T cells sorted from PBMCs, sampled approximately 13 days after vaccination. All receptors come from a man aged 45-65 years who received an inactivated influenza vaccine.

This clonotype turned up a few times. The chain uses TRBV9 and TRBJ2-2, with 7 bases aligning to TRBD2. V lost 3 bases, J lost 2 bases, and 13 bases stayed unmatched. CDR3 length: 18 residues. CDR1 and CDR2 from the germline V gene are SGDLS and YYNGEE. Here the CDR3 DNA reads TGTGCCAGCAGCGAGGGGCCAATAGCGGGTAAAAACACCGGGGAGCTGTTTTTT. Amino acids: CASSEGPIAGKNTGELFF.

This chain uses TRBV9 with TRBJ2-5; 13 bases map to TRBD2. J gave up 2 bases and V 6 bases, and 7 bases lay outside the gene matches. Germline CDR1 and CDR2: SGDLS and YYNGEE. The CDR3 runs to 16 residues. The CDR3: CASTPGLAGYQETQYF. DNA for the CDR3: TGTGCCAGCACCCCGGGACTAGCGGGGTATCAAGAGACCCAGTACTTC. Together with reference TRBV9 and TRBJ2-5, the CDR3 gives the full variable domain: DSGVTQTPKHLITATGQRVTLRCSPRSGDLSVYWYQQSLDQGLQFLIQYYNGEERAKGNILERFSAQQFPDLHSELNLSSLELGDSALYFCASTPGLAGYQETQYFGPGTRLLVL.

This clonotype has only a few counts. V usage is TRBV5-5 and J usage is TRBJ2-1; 8 nucleotides match TRBD2. Germline trimming cut 4 bases from V and 1 base from J; bases unmatched to any gene: 7. The CDR3 totals 16 residues. Germline assignment: CDR1 SGHKS and CDR2 YYEKEE (reference sequence). The CDR3 spells CASSPRGTSSYNEQFF. The CDR3 DNA is TGTGCCAGCAGCCCTCGAGGGACTAGTTCCTACAATGAGCAGTTCTTC.

The chain joins TRBV6-2 or TRBV6-3 to TRBJ2-1, with a tentative D call TRBD1 (6 bases). The ends were cut back, 5 bases at V and 3 bases at J, with 20 bases in the middle. The CDR3 covers 17 residues. Looked up from germline, CDR1 is MNHEY and CDR2 is SVGEGT. The CDR3 protein is CASSPSQGIILYNEQFF. In DNA, the CDR3 is TGTGCCAGCAGTCCCTCCCAGGGGATCATACTCTACAATGAGCAGTTCTTC.

J is TRBJ2-7 and V is TRBV7-8, with 8 positions matching TRBD1. The V gene's germline CDR1 is SGHVS and CDR2 FQNEAQ. V was clipped by 5 bases and J by 3 bases; unmatched bases: 9. This CDR3 spans 15 amino acids. CDR3 in amino acids: CASSLDRGKNYEQYF. CDR3 nucleotide sequence: TGTGCCAGCAGCCTCGACAGGGGAAAGAACTACGAGCAGTACTTC.

The rearrangement uses TRBV5-6 and TRBJ2-3, with 10 nucleotides matching TRBD2. Germline lookup yields CDR1 SGHDT and CDR2 YYEEEE. The CDR3 is made up of 17 amino acids. V trimming: 4 bases; J trimming: 6 bases; junction bases outside the gene matches: 14. The CDR3 sequence: CASSPTTSGWGGDTQYF. CDR3 sequence (DNA): TGTGCCAGCAGCCCGACGACTAGCGGGTGGGGCGGGGATACGCAGTATTTT.

This clonotype was observed a handful of times. The chain employs TRBV20-1 and TRBJ1-1; 7 nucleotides match TRBD1. The junction had 3 bases not matched to a gene; V was cut back by 4 bases and J by 1 base. CDR1 is DFQATT, CDR2 SNEGSKA, per germline (reference sequence). This CDR3 comprises 13 residues. This chain's CDR3 is CSAMGQTNTEAFF. Here the CDR3 DNA reads TGCAGTGCTATGGGACAGACGAACACTGAAGCTTTCTTT.

The sample holds one count of this clonotype. The V and J genes are TRBV7-9 and TRBJ2-3, with D perhaps TRBD1 (6 bases). V lost 2 bases and J 5 bases, leaving 11 bases between the germline ends. CDR3 length: 14 residues. The germline CDR1 and CDR2 sequences are SEHNR and FQNEAQ (reference sequence). The CDR3 loop is CASSLQTGIDTQYF. The CDR3 DNA reads as TGTGCCAGCAGCTTACAAACAGGGATAGATACGCAGTATTTT.

The V call is TRBV3-1, the J call TRBJ2-7; tentative D call: TRBD1 (6 bases). Looked up from germline, CDR1 is LGHDT and CDR2 is YNNKEL (reference sequence). CDR3 length: 13 amino acids. Trimming cost V 0 bases and J 6 bases, with 9 bases left between them. Here the CDR3 reads CASSQDYRAEQYF. CDR3 bases: TGTGCCAGCAGCCAAGATTACAGGGCCGAGCAGTACTTC.

A few counts support this clonotype. The chain recombines TRBV5-1 with TRBJ2-3, with 8 bases aligning to TRBD2. Looked up from germline, CDR1 is SGHRS and CDR2 is YFSETQ. With 4 bases clipped from V and 1 base from J, the junction kept 5 bases outside the gene matches. The CDR3 covers 15 residues. CDR3 bases: TGCGCCAGCAGCGTAAGCGGGGGTCGCACAGATACGCAGTATTTT. Its protein product is CASSVSGGRTDTQYF.

The chain carries TRBV6-2 or TRBV6-3 and TRBJ2-2; a possible D gene is TRBD1 (6 bases). Trimming pared 7 bases from V and 4 bases from J, leaving 13 bases between. In germline, CDR1 is MNHEY, CDR2 SVGEGT. CDR3 length: 14 residues. The DNA for the CDR3 is TGTGCCAGCAAGCACAGGGATTTCACCGGGGAGCTGTTTTTT. Residues: CASKHRDFTGELFF.

In this sample, this clonotype turned up a few times. V and J are TRBV14 and TRBJ1-1; D ambiguous. The V end lost 2 bases, the J end lost 4 bases, and 8 bases lay between the germline ends. The CDR3 sequence is 13 residues long. Germline V CDR1 and CDR2: SGHDN, FVKESK. This CDR3 reads CASSQSSGTEAFF. The CDR3, as DNA: TGTGCCAGCAGCCAATCCAGTGGCACTGAAGCTTTCTTT.

This rearrangement joins TRBV10-3 to TRBJ2-1, with 7 bases identical to TRBD1. With 2 bases clipped from V and 7 bases from J, the junction kept 8 bases outside the gene matches. The CDR3 sequence is 15 residues long. Germline assignment: CDR1 ENHRY and CDR2 SYGVKD. The CDR3 sequence: CAISEQRGRRNEQFF. Written as DNA, the CDR3 is TGTGCCATCAGTGAGCAGAGGGGGCGACGGAATGAGCAGTTCTTC.

This clonotype showed up just a few times. The chain uses TRBV10-2 and TRBJ1-1; D not certain. The CDR3 extends over 13 amino acids. CDR1 and CDR2 (germline): WSHSY, SAAADI. V lost 3 bases, J lost 3 bases, and 8 bases lay in between. The CDR3 here is CASSENRDTEAFF. The CDR3 bases are TGCGCCAGCAGTGAAAACCGGGACACTGAAGCTTTCTTT.

This clonotype was counted between two and nine times. V is TRBV7-8 and J is TRBJ1-5; D gene unclear. V shed 1 base and J shed 2 bases, with 6 bases lying between them. Germline CDR1 reads SGHVS; CDR2 reads FQNEAQ. The CDR3 covers 14 residues. CDR3 amino acids: CASSLVLGNQPQHF. The DNA of the CDR3 is TGTGCCAGCAGCTTAGTTCTGGGCAATCAGCCCCAGCATTTT.

The rearrangement uses TRBV18 and TRBJ2-5; D remains ambiguous. Per the germline V gene, CDR1 is KGHSH and CDR2 is LQKENI. V was shortened by 0 bases and J by 3 bases, with 8 bases between the two germline ends. This CDR3 region has 14 residues. CDR3 protein: CASSPPAAEETQYF. In DNA form, the CDR3 reads TGTGCCAGCTCACCACCTGCGGCGGAAGAGACCCAGTACTTC. The full variable domain, its missing parts supplied by reference TRBV18 and TRBJ2-5, is NAGVMQNPRHLVRRRGQEARLRCSPMKGHSHVYWYRQLPEEGLKFMVYLQKENIIDESGMPKERFSAEFPKEGPSILRIQQVVRGDSAAYFCASSPPAAEETQYFGPGTRLLVL.

The chain joins TRBV29-1 to TRBJ1-3, with D perhaps TRBD1 (6 bases). V shed 7 bases and J shed 0 bases, with 10 bases lying between them. The germline gives CDR1 SQVTM, CDR2 ANQGSEA. The CDR3 extends over 13 amino acids. CDR3 DNA: TGCAGCGCTGAGGGGGGCTCTGGAAACACCATATATTTT. Protein product: CSAEGGSGNTIYF.

This clonotype showed up many times. V usage is TRBV5-1 and J usage is TRBJ2-1; tentatively, D is TRBD1 (6 bases). V was shortened by 1 base and J by 4 bases, with 12 bases between the two germline ends. Germline V gene sequence: CDR1 SGHRS, CDR2 YFSETQ. The CDR3 runs 15 residues. As DNA, the CDR3 is TGCGCCAGCAGCTTGTCAGGGGAAAAGTACAATGAGCAGTTCTTC. It codes for CASSLSGEKYNEQFF.

J is TRBJ2-5 and V is TRBV6-1; TRBD1 might be the D (6 bases). V was shortened by 2 bases and J by 2 bases, with 18 bases between the two germline ends. CDR1 is MNHNS, CDR2 SASEGT, per germline. This CDR3 comprises 17 residues. This chain's CDR3 is CASSERTFTQGQETQYF. CDR3 coding DNA: TGTGCCAGCAGTGAAAGAACCTTCACGCAGGGGCAAGAGACCCAGTACTTC.

The rearrangement joins TRBV3-1 to TRBJ2-7; TRBD2 matches at 10 bases. CDR1 and CDR2 from the germline V gene are LGHDT and YNNKEL (reference sequence). CDR3 size: 16 residues. J gave up 4 bases and V 0 bases, and 6 bases lay outside the gene matches. The CDR3 sequence is CASSQDPASGGYEQYF. CDR3 sequence (DNA): TGTGCCAGCAGCCAAGATCCGGCTAGCGGGGGTTACGAGCAGTACTTC.